This T cell receptor beta chain came from a study of human T cells and chemical hapten exposure. The count of this clonotype is one. Its antigen is as yet unknown. Time point here: patch test 3, about 24 weeks after DPC sensitization. The treatment: therapeutic diphenylcyclopropenone sensitization with weekly scalp DPC. Total RNA came from unfractionated whole blood. Study-wide findings and caveats: Clustering by CDR3 similarity yielded significantly more large clusters from expanded TCRs than controls. With regard to DPC sensitization, TCRs above 1 in 1000 frequency did not change. Positively correlated with patch test score were the counts of PT1 expanded TCRs.

TCRdb re-called the RACE reads with MiXCR, one entry per CDR3 protein. Of almost 40,000 distinct CDR3 sequences in the sample, more than 8% were seen once. The TCR was taken from a man between 45 and 60 years old with alopecia areata. Some clones in this sample may be carry-over from other donors' samples. Sequenced here: whole blood, sampled in connection with sensitization to the hapten diphenylcyclopropenone (DPC).

This CDR3 reads CASVMASGYNEQFF. CDR3 DNA sequence: TGTGCCAGCGTCATGGCTAGCGGGTACAATGAGCAGTTCTTC. The chain couples TRBV28 to TRBJ2-1; 8 nucleotides line up with TRBD2. Germline V CDR1 and CDR2: MDHEN, SYDVKM. This CDR3 contains 14 residues. Trimming took 8 bases from V and 4 from J; bases not matched to a gene: 7.